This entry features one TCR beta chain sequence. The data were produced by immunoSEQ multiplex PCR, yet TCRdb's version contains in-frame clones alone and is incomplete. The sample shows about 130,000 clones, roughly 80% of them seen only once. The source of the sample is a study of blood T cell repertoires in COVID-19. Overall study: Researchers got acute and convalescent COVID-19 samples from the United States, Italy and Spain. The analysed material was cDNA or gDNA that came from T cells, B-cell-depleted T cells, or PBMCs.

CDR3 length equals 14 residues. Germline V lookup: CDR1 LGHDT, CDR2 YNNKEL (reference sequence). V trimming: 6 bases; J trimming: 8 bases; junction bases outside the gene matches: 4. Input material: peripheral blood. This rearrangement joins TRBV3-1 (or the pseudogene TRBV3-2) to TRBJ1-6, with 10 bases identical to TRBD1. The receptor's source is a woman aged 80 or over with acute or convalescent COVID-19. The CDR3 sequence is CASSSTGGDSPLHF. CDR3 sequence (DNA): TGTGCCAGCAGTTCGACAGGGGGCGATTCACCCCTCCACTTT.